The 27 T cell receptor beta chains reported below all come from one sample, sequenced in a study of identical twins. One entry per CDR3 protein, called by TCRdb with MiXCR from the 5' RACE reads. In the table there are 500,000 to 650,000 distinct CDR3 sequences, about 20% of which are singletons. These data were also reused for a study on yellow fever vaccine responses in identical twins.

Sequencing input: CD4+ T cells sorted from blood. The receptors come from a woman between 18 and 29 years old in good health.

V and J are TRBV7-9 and TRBJ2-1, with a weak D call TRBD1 (6 bases). From germline, CDR1 is SEHNR and CDR2 FQNEAQ (reference sequence). CDR3 length: 16 residues. The V end was cut by 4 bases, the J end by 7 bases, with 20 bases between. The CDR3 region has the DNA TGTGCCAGCAGCTCACTTGCGAGGGGGTTTTTGAATGAGCAGTTCTTC. This gives the protein CASSSLARGFLNEQFF.

The chain joins TRBV7-9 to TRBJ2-1, with 11 bases fitting TRBD2. Looked up from germline, CDR1 is SEHNR and CDR2 is FQNEAQ (reference sequence). The CDR3 contains 17 residues. V was clipped by 1 base and J by 5 bases; unmatched bases: 7. CDR3 protein: CASSLEHLAGGHNEQFF. The CDR3 nucleotides read TGTGCCAGCAGCTTAGAACACCTAGCGGGGGGACACAATGAGCAGTTCTTC.

This clonotype was counted a few times. The chain recombines TRBV28 with TRBJ1-2; D ambiguous. The germline V and J ends were trimmed by 11 bases and 0 bases, with 16 bases remaining between them. The CDR3 is 14 amino acids. Germline CDR1 MDHEN, CDR2 SYDVKM. The CDR3 sequence is CAPLRAEANYGYTF. The DNA of the CDR3 is TGTGCCCCTTTGAGGGCGGAGGCTAACTATGGCTACACCTTC.

V gene TRBV4-1 combines with J gene TRBJ2-3, with 10 bases lining up with TRBD2. There are 17 residues in the CDR3. The germline gives CDR1 MGHRA, CDR2 YSYEKL. J lost 5 bases, V lost 4 bases, and 12 bases had no gene match. CDR3 bases: TGCGCCAGCAGCCCCAAGATGCTAGCGGGAGTGGGAGATACGCAGTATTTT. Translation gives CASSPKMLAGVGDTQYF.

The V and J genes are TRBV20-1 and TRBJ2-2; D gene uncertain. Trimming left V 0 bases short and J 8 bases short, with 16 bases between. The CDR3 is made up of 15 amino acids. Germline V CDR1 and CDR2: DFQATT, SNEGSKA (reference sequence). This chain's CDR3 is CSARDPMGKLGELFF. CDR3 sequence (DNA): TGCAGTGCTAGAGATCCCATGGGGAAATTAGGGGAGCTGTTTTTT.

A note on this clonotype: As the CDR3 is not closed by the conserved phenylalanine or tryptophan, this likely results from a read error. The V and J genes are TRBV6-2 or TRBV6-3 and TRBJ2-3, with D perhaps TRBD2 (5 bases). Trimming cost V 7 bases and J 6 bases, with 17 bases left between them. The germline V gene has CDR1 MNHEY and CDR2 SVGEGT. The CDR3 extends over 14 amino acids. This CDR3 reads CASTAGLEADTQYS. DNA of the CDR3: TGTGCCAGCACCGCAGGTCTGGAGGCTGATACGCAGTATTCT.

The V and J genes are TRBV3-1 and TRBJ2-1, with D perhaps matching TRBD2 (5 bases). V gave up 0 bases and J gave up 5 bases, with 8 bases separating them. Germline values: CDR1 LGHDT, CDR2 YNNKEL (reference sequence). This CDR3 has 14 amino acids. CDR3 coding DNA: TGTGCCAGCAGCCAAGATACTAGTAACAATGAGCAGTTCTTC. It yields the protein CASSQDTSNNEQFF.

This clonotype was counted a few times. The rearrangement links TRBV20-1 to TRBJ2-3; a weak D match, TRBD2 (6 bases). With 4 bases removed from V and 2 bases from J, the gap between germline ends came to 19 bases. CDR3 length: 16 amino acids. Germline-derived CDR1 and CDR2 are DFQATT and SNEGSKA (reference sequence). CDR3 nucleotide sequence: TGCAGTGCTACCGATATCCGGGACTGGTCCACAGATACGCAGTATTTT. This codes for CSATDIRDWSTDTQYF.

The rearrangement joins TRBV4-1 to TRBJ1-5, with TRBD1 matching 10 bases. Germline assignment: CDR1 MGHRA and CDR2 YSYEKL. The CDR3 runs to 16 residues. J was trimmed by 6 bases and V by 0 bases; bases with no gene match: 5. The CDR3, as DNA: TGCGCCAGCAGCCAAGATTGGAGGACAGGGGGTCAGCCCCAGCATTTT. As protein: CASSQDWRTGGQPQHF.

This clonotype was observed a handful of times. The CDR3 here is CATSDTGTGAGELFF. The CDR3 DNA reads TGTGCCACCAGTGATACCGGGACAGGGGCCGGGGAGCTGTTTTTT. The chain uses TRBV24-1 and TRBJ2-2; 10 bases align to TRBD1. The CDR3 sequence is 15 residues long. Germline V gene data show CDR1 as KGHDR and CDR2 as SFDVKD. With V trimmed by 3 bases and J by 6 bases, 3 bases remained unmatched.

This chain uses TRBV6-5 with TRBJ1-6; the D is unclear. The CDR3 covers 16 residues. V was cut by 2 bases and J by 0 bases, with 8 bases left in between. Germline CDR1 and CDR2: MNHEY and SVGAGI. For the CDR3, the DNA is TGTGCCAGCAGTTACCAGGCTAGCTCCTATAATTCACCCCTCCACTTT. Its translation is CASSYQASSYNSPLHF.

The gene calls are TRBV12-3 or TRBV12-4 and TRBJ2-7, with D unclear. The CDR3 contains 15 residues. V gave up 2 bases and J gave up 0 bases, with 11 bases separating them. CDR3 coding DNA: TGTGCCAGCAGTTTACTTGCGGCTATCTCCTACGAGCAGTACTTC. Translation gives CASSLLAAISYEQYF.

The chain has TRBV7-9 and TRBJ2-4, with D possibly being TRBD2 (5 bases). Germline assignment: CDR1 SEHNR and CDR2 FQNEAQ (reference sequence). V was cut by 2 bases and J by 9 bases, with 14 bases left in between. This CDR3 has 14 amino acids. Here the CDR3 reads CASSLNGLFGIQYF. In DNA form, the CDR3 reads TGTGCCAGCAGCTTAAACGGACTTTTTGGCATTCAGTACTTC.

J is TRBJ1-1 and V is TRBV6-5; D is uncertain. V was cut by 4 bases and J by 1 base, with 7 bases left in between. The germline CDR1 and CDR2 sequences are MNHEY and SVGAGI. The CDR3 runs 13 residues. The CDR3 reads CASSWSENTEAFF. In nucleotides, the CDR3 is TGTGCCAGCAGTTGGTCGGAGAACACTGAAGCTTTCTTT.

The V and J genes are TRBV18 and TRBJ2-2; D remains unclear. Germline values: CDR1 KGHSH, CDR2 LQKENI. V gave up 3 bases and J gave up 0 bases, with 17 bases separating them. The CDR3 extends over 18 amino acids. The CDR3 coding sequence is TGTGCCAGCTCACCTTCCGGGCCCTCTGTCGCGAACACCGGGGAGCTGTTTTTT. It codes for CASSPSGPSVANTGELFF.

This clonotype was detected only a few times. V is TRBV5-5 and J is TRBJ2-2; D not certain. The V end lost 0 bases, the J end lost 7 bases, and 10 bases lay between the germline ends. This CDR3 is 14 amino acids long. CDR1 SGHKS and CDR2 YYEKEE come from the germline V gene (reference sequence). The CDR3 DNA is TGTGCCAGCAGCTTGGGCCGCGTGGGCGGGGAGCTGTTTTTT. Protein sequence: CASSLGRVGGELFF.

The chain is built from TRBV7-9 and TRBJ1-4, with D uncertain. CDR3 length equals 14 residues. Deletions cut 3 bases from V and 4 bases from J, with 9 bases between. Germline V lookup: CDR1 SEHNR, CDR2 FQNEAQ (reference sequence). DNA for the CDR3: TGTGCCAGCAGCTTCGGAACAGATAATGAAAAACTGTTTTTT. It translates to CASSFGTDNEKLFF. Full variable domain (missing parts from reference TRBV7-9 and TRBJ1-4): DTGVSQNPRHKITKRGQNVTFRCDPISEHNRLYWYRQTLGQGPEFLTYFQNEAQLEKSRLLSDRFSAERPKGSFSTLEIQRTEQGDSAMYLCASSFGTDNEKLFFGSGTQLSVL.

This clonotype was seen more than once but under ten times. The genes are TRBV5-1 and TRBJ2-5; D gene unclear. The CDR3 has 14 amino acids. The ends were cut back, 4 bases at V and 5 bases at J, with 15 bases in the middle. Germline V lookup: CDR1 SGHRS, CDR2 YFSETQ. The CDR3 spells CASSDDWAGETQYF. The CDR3 nucleotides are TGCGCCAGCAGCGACGACTGGGCTGGGGAGACCCAGTACTTC.

This clonotype was found a few times. The genes are TRBV10-3 and TRBJ2-2; 7 nucleotides line up with TRBD1. Germline V gene data show CDR1 as ENHRY and CDR2 as SYGVKD. V lost 4 bases and J lost 7; bases outside the gene matches: 9. The CDR3 extends over 15 amino acids. The CDR3 reads CAISASGQFVGELFF. The CDR3 coding sequence is TGTGCCATCAGTGCTTCGGGACAGTTCGTCGGGGAGCTGTTTTTT.

The chain links TRBV3-1 to TRBJ2-7; tentative D call: TRBD1 (6 bases). With 1 base removed from V and 7 bases from J, the gap between germline ends came to 11 bases. Germline V gene sequence: CDR1 LGHDT, CDR2 YNNKEL (reference sequence). The CDR3 contains 13 residues. The CDR3 DNA is TGTGCCAGCAGCCAAGGACAGGCTGGGGAGCAGTACTTC. This translates into CASSQGQAGEQYF.

The chain carries TRBV18 and TRBJ2-1; D gene uncertain. This CDR3 has 15 residues. The V end was cut by 5 bases, the J end by 3 bases, with 14 bases between. Germline V gene lookup returns CDR1 KGHSH and CDR2 LQKENI. The CDR3 DNA follows: TGTGCCAGCTCATCCCCCGGTCAGGACTACAATGAGCAGTTCTTC. Its protein product is CASSSPGQDYNEQFF. The full variable domain, its missing parts supplied by reference TRBV18 and TRBJ2-1, is NAGVMQNPRHLVRRRGQEARLRCSPMKGHSHVYWYRQLPEEGLKFMVYLQKENIIDESGMPKERFSAEFPKEGPSILRIQQVVRGDSAAYFCASSSPGQDYNEQFFGPGTRLTVL.

This clonotype was counted only a few times. This sequence joins TRBV20-1 and TRBJ2-4; D remains unclear. Germline-derived CDR1 and CDR2 are DFQATT and SNEGSKA (reference sequence). V was pared by 0 bases and J by 0 bases, with 15 bases between. This CDR3 spans 17 amino acids. Here the CDR3 DNA reads TGCAGTGCTAGAGACCGCTCCCCGCTCATAGCCAAAAACATTCAGTACTTC. This codes for CSARDRSPLIAKNIQYF.

This clonotype turned up a few times. This chain uses TRBV29-1 with TRBJ2-1, with 7 bases identical to TRBD2. The V gene's germline CDR1 is SQVTM and CDR2 ANQGSEA. The ends lost 3 bases at V and 8 bases at J; junction bases unmatched: 4. This CDR3 region has 12 residues. The CDR3 nucleotides read TGCAGCGTTGAGCGGGGGATCTATGAGCAGTTCTTC. Residues: CSVERGIYEQFF.

In its sample, this clonotype was seen a few times. The V and J genes are TRBV10-3 and TRBJ2-5; possible D gene TRBD2, 6 bases. This CDR3 comprises 16 residues. The V and J ends lost 10 bases and 0 bases respectively, with 21 bases between them. Germline-derived CDR1 and CDR2 are ENHRY and SYGVKD. The CDR3 DNA reads TGTGCCACCAACCCCTGGGGCGGGGATAACCAAGAGACCCAGTACTTC. Encoded protein: CATNPWGGDNQETQYF.

This clonotype appeared a few times. The chain couples TRBV2 to TRBJ2-7, with 7 nucleotides matching TRBD1. Germline CDR1 is SNHLY and CDR2 is FYNNEI. Trimming at V came to 6 bases and at J to 7 bases, leaving 9 bases not matched to a gene. This CDR3 has 13 amino acids. DNA for the CDR3: TGTGCCAGCAGATTGGAGACAGGGCGGGAGCAGTACTTC. This gives the protein CASRLETGREQYF. The whole variable domain, remainder taken from reference TRBV2 and TRBJ2-7, is EPEVTQTPSHQVTQMGQEVILRCVPISNHLYFYWYRQILGQKVEFLVSFYNNEISEKSEIFDDQFSVERPDGSNFTLKIRSTKLEDSAMYFCASRLETGREQYFGPGTRLTVT.

The sample holds a few counts of this clonotype. V usage is TRBV5-1 and J usage is TRBJ2-2, with D perhaps matching TRBD1 (5 bases). Trimming left V 0 bases short and J 5 bases short, with 11 bases between. This CDR3 contains 15 residues. From germline, CDR1 is SGHRS and CDR2 YFSETQ. The DNA of the CDR3 is TGCGCCAGCAGCTTGGCAACACAGGTGACCGGGGAGCTGTTTTTT. It codes for CASSLATQVTGELFF.

This clonotype has more than one count but fewer than ten. The chain links TRBV6-5 to TRBJ1-5; D possibly corresponds to TRBD1 (5 bases). CDR1 is MNHEY and CDR2 is SVGAGI in the germline V gene. CDR3 size: 15 residues. The ends were cut back, 0 bases at V and 5 bases at J, with 11 bases in the middle. CDR3 in amino acids: CASSYSSGGDQPQHF. The CDR3 nucleotides read TGTGCCAGCAGTTACTCGAGCGGGGGAGATCAGCCCCAGCATTTT.